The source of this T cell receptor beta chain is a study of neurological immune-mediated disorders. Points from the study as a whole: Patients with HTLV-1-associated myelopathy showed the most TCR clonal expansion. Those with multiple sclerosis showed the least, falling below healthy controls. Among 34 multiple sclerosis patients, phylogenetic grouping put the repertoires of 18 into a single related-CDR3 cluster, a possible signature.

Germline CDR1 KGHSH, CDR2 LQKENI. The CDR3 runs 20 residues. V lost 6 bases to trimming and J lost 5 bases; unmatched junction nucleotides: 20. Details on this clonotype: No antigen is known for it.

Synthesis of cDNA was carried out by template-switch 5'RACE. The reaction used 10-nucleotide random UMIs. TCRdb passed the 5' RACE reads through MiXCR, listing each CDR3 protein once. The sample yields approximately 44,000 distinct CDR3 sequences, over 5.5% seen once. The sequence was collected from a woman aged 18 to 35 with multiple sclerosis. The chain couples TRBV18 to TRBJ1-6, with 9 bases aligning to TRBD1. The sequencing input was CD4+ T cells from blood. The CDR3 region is CASSIRMSTGGMGNNSPLHF. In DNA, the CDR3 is TGTGCCAGCTCGATCCGGATGTCAACAGGGGGCATGGGGAATAATTCACCCCTCCACTTT. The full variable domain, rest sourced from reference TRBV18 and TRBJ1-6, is NAGVMQNPRHLVRRRGQEARLRCSPMKGHSHVYWYRQLPEEGLKFMVYLQKENIIDESGMPKERFSAEFPKEGPSILRIQQVVRGDSAAYFCASSIRMSTGGMGNNSPLHFGNGTRLTVT.